This TCR beta chain appears in the sequencing data of a study of T cells in Graves' hyperthyroidism and ophthalmopathy. Overall study results and limits: The model identified upcoming ophthalmopathy a median 6.5 months ahead of onset.

There are 12 residues in the CDR3. The ends were cut back, 6 bases at V and 12 bases at J, with 16 bases in the middle. From germline, CDR1 is SGDLS and CDR2 YYNGEE. Clinicians diagnosed patients from clinical symptoms, serum thyroxine and TRAb, thyroid ultrasound and orbital computed tomography. Progressors' blood was drawn at hyperthyroidism diagnosis, before ophthalmopathy symptoms. Amplification targeted TCR beta CDR3 regions from RNA transcripts. Primed by the HTBI set, a first-round RT-PCR was run on the TCR CDR3. TCRdb reprocessed the multiplex PCR reads with MiXCR, giving one entry per CDR3 protein. The sample records 280,000 or so distinct CDR3 sequences, nearly 15% being singletons. This clonotype was seen a handful of times. What it recognizes is unknown.

This clonotype was sampled from a woman between 45 and 65 years old with Graves' hyperthyroidism that later progressed to Graves' ophthalmopathy. This chain links TRBV9 with TRBJ2-1; D possibly corresponds to TRBD2 (5 bases). The sample comprised blood. For the CDR3, the DNA is TGTGCCAGCACCACCCCGGGGTCCGGGCAGTTCTTC. The encoded protein is CASTTPGSGQFF.